The present T cell receptor beta chain was sequenced within a study of molecular identifiers for immune sequencing clone quantification. Sorting defined naive CD8 T cells as CD8+CD4-CCR7+CD45RA+. The V gene lost 4 bases and the J gene lost 11 bases, with 27 bases spanning the gap. The CDR3 runs 17 residues. Findings and limits, study-wide: In cases of identical TCR molecules sharing a barcode, highly expanded clone sizes could be underestimated. Clones above 20 RNA copies contained over 98% of effector molecules and under 1% of naive molecules.

Bulk TCR libraries used previously described methods and listed TCR primers. TCRdb re-called the PCR reads with MiXCR, one entry per CDR3 protein. The sample shows hundreds of thousands of distinct CDR3 sequences, 24% of them seen only once. This clonotype appeared a few times. Its target is not known. Sequenced: naive CD8+ T cells from blood, with Jurkat cell RNA spiked in. The subset was: FACS-sorted CD8+CD4-CCR7+CD45RA+ naive T cells. The sequence derives from a human donor in good health. Some libraries in this study had Jurkat cell RNA spiked in. This chain connects TRBV23-1 to TRBJ1-5; no clear D gene. TRBV23-1 is an ORF, with its function uncertain. The CDR3 sequence: CASSLNSPQSTRSAQHF. CDR3 coding DNA: TGCGCCAGCAGTCTAAACAGTCCCCAAAGCACTCGGTCAGCCCAGCATTTT.